The 11 T cell receptor beta chains below come from one sample, sequenced in a study of blood T cells in healthy people across ages. A J-beta primer mix and a sample-barcoded 5' primer were used in a second PCR of roughly 6 to 12 cycles. TCRdb independently ran MiXCR on the 5' RACE reads; one entry per CDR3 protein. The sample carries 800,000 or so distinct CDR3 sequences, 20% to 25% recorded once. The data were also submitted as part of a second study, on T cells of mothers and their children.

Input material: blood. The receptor source for this set is a boy younger than 18 in good health.

This clonotype was seen only a few times. This rearrangement joins TRBV9 to TRBJ1-3; no definite D call. The V gene lost 0 bases and the J gene lost 0 bases, with 10 bases spanning the gap. CDR1 and CDR2 (germline): SGDLS, YYNGEE. The CDR3 has 16 amino acids. The chain's CDR3 is CASSVGPPHSGNTIYF. The DNA for the CDR3 is TGTGCCAGCAGCGTAGGACCCCCTCACTCTGGAAACACCATATATTTT.

The chain is built from TRBV20-1 and TRBJ2-7; tentative D call: TRBD2 (6 bases). V was clipped by 0 bases and J by 2 bases, with 23 bases between them. The germline CDR1 and CDR2 sequences are DFQATT and SNEGSKA (reference sequence). The CDR3 covers 18 residues. The CDR3 nucleotides read TGCAGTGCTAGAGATCAGTCCTCGGAGGGTAGTGGACCCTACGAGCAGTACTTC. Amino acids: CSARDQSSEGSGPYEQYF.

This clonotype was found a few times. The CDR3 loop reads CASSLTGKNGANVLTF. The CDR3 nucleotides are TGTGCCAGCAGCTTAACAGGGAAGAATGGGGCCAACGTCCTGACTTTC. The chain uses TRBV11-2 and TRBJ2-6; the D gene is possibly TRBD1 (6 bases). V was pared by 2 bases and J by 3 bases, with 11 bases between. This CDR3 is built from 16 residues. Germline V gene data show CDR1 as SGHAT and CDR2 as FQNNGV.

The chain uses TRBV29-1 and TRBJ2-4; weak D call: TRBD1 (5 bases). The V end lost 0 bases, the J end lost 6 bases, and 15 bases lay between the germline ends. From germline, CDR1 is SQVTM and CDR2 ANQGSEA. The CDR3 extends over 15 amino acids. The CDR3 DNA sequence: TGCAGCGTTGAAGATCAAGAACAGGAGCCAAACATTCAGTACTTC. Translating it yields CSVEDQEQEPNIQYF. The full variable domain, its missing parts supplied by reference TRBV29-1 and TRBJ2-4, is SAVISQKPSRDICQRGTSLTIQCQVDSQVTMMFWYRQQPGQSLTLIATANQGSEATYESGFVIDKFPISRPNLTFSTLTVSNMSPEDSSIYLCSVEDQEQEPNIQYFGAGTRLSVL.

The rearrangement joins TRBV6-2 or TRBV6-3 to TRBJ1-2, with 9 positions matching TRBD1. Germline trimming cut 6 bases from V and 3 bases from J; bases unmatched to any gene: 14. This CDR3 region has 17 residues. CDR1 MNHEY and CDR2 SVGEGT come from the germline V gene. The CDR3 nucleotides read TGTGCCAGCAGCCGCGCCCTCCGACAGGGGGTGGACTATGGCTACACCTTC. Its translation is CASSRALRQGVDYGYTF.

The rearrangement joins TRBV20-1 to TRBJ2-3, with 8 bases aligning to TRBD2. Per germline, CDR1 DFQATT and CDR2 SNEGSKA (reference sequence). The CDR3 loop spans 14 amino acids. Trimming at V came to 2 bases and at J to 1 base, leaving 2 bases not matched to a gene. CDR3 in DNA: TGCAGTGCTAGAACCGGGAGGGGCACAGATACGCAGTATTTT. This codes for CSARTGRGTDTQYF.

This clonotype appeared a few times. The V call is TRBV12-3 or TRBV12-4, the J call TRBJ1-2; D call uncertain. The CDR3 consists of 13 residues. The V end was cut by 6 bases, the J end by 7 bases, with 15 bases between. The CDR3 spells CASSPGAPGGYTF. The CDR3 region has the DNA TGTGCCAGCAGCCCCGGAGCACCCGGTGGCTACACCTTC.

Only a few counts were recorded for this clonotype. This chain connects TRBV7-9 to TRBJ1-2, with D unclear. With 3 bases removed from V and 6 bases from J, the gap between germline ends came to 8 bases. The CDR3 has 12 amino acids. Germline V gene lookup returns CDR1 SEHNR and CDR2 FQNEAQ (reference sequence). The chain's CDR3 is CASSLFSDGYTF. The CDR3 DNA follows: TGTGCCAGCAGCTTGTTCTCAGATGGCTACACCTTC.

The chain has TRBV6-5 and TRBJ2-4; perhaps TRBD2 as D (5 bases). The length of the CDR3 is 13 residues. CDR1 is MNHEY and CDR2 is SVGAGI in the germline V gene. Between the trimmed V and J ends, which lost 6 bases and 3 bases, there was a span of 9 bases. CDR3 amino acids: CASSGSGKNIQYF. As DNA, the CDR3 is TGTGCCAGCAGCGGAAGCGGCAAAAACATTCAGTACTTC.

This CDR3 is CASSQTSHATNEKLFF. As DNA, the CDR3 is TGCGCCAGCAGCCAAACCAGCCATGCAACTAATGAAAAACTGTTTTTT. This chain connects TRBV4-1 to TRBJ1-4, with unresolved D. The CDR3 totals 16 residues. Trimming removed 2 bases from V and 0 bases from J, with 10 bases in between. Germline V gene lookup returns CDR1 MGHRA and CDR2 YSYEKL.

This clonotype was counted a few times. This chain joins TRBV5-1 and TRBJ2-1; 9 positions agree with TRBD1. Germline-derived CDR1 and CDR2 are SGHRS and YFSETQ. V lost 5 bases and J lost 14; bases outside the gene matches: 11. CDR3 length: 13 residues. CDR3: CASSPGQGQREFF. DNA of the CDR3: TGCGCCAGCAGTCCGGGACAGGGACAAAGGGAGTTCTTC.